The 14 T cell receptor beta chains given below trace back to one sample, sequenced in a study of T cells in Graves' hyperthyroidism and ophthalmopathy. Using RNA transcripts as the source, TCR beta CDR3 regions were amplified. HTBI primers were used for first-round RT-PCR of the TCR CDR3. Each CDR3 protein gets one entry after TCRdb re-called the multiplex PCR reads with MiXCR. The profile covers roughly 400,000 distinct CDR3 sequences, with over 13% appearing a single time and 25% to 30% taken by the ten largest. The sample taken for sequencing was blood. These receptors all stem from a man in his forties or fifties with Graves' ophthalmopathy.

In DNA form, the CDR3 reads TGTGCCAGCAGCTCTCTAGCGGGAGATCCCTACGAGCAGTACTTC. As protein: CASSSLAGDPYEQYF. The chain links TRBV11-2 to TRBJ2-7; the match to TRBD2 covers 10 bases. Germline assignment: CDR1 SGHAT and CDR2 FQNNGV. The CDR3 length is 15 residues. Germline trimming cut 4 bases from V and 2 bases from J; bases unmatched to any gene: 5.

The V call is TRBV4-2, the J call TRBJ1-5; D remains unclear. The CDR3 spans 16 residues. V was shortened by 0 bases and J by 2 bases, with 11 bases between the two germline ends. Germline CDR1 reads LGHNA; CDR2 reads YNFKEQ. CDR3 nucleotides: TGTGCCAGCAGCCAAGATCTGGGTGGAGGCAATCAGCCCCAGCATTTT. As protein: CASSQDLGGGNQPQHF.

Turning to this clonotype: A much larger clone sits a single nucleotide away, making a read error possible. The rearrangement uses TRBV11-2 and TRBJ2-1, with D tentatively TRBD1 or TRBD2 (6 bases each). V was clipped by 2 bases and J by 4 bases, with 12 bases between them. Germline CDR1 SGHAT, CDR2 FQNNGV. The CDR3 covers 15 residues. The CDR3, as DNA: TGTGCCAGCAGCTTAAGGGGGGACACATACAATGAGCAGTTCTTC. Its translation is CASSLRGDTYNEQFF.

A note on this clonotype: A much larger clone is a single base away; this may be a read error. The chain has TRBV12-3 or TRBV12-4 and TRBJ1-3; 8 bases align to TRBD1. The CDR3 loop spans 17 amino acids. The CDR3, as DNA: TGTGCCAGCAGTTTAGAGGCCGGACAGGGAACTGGAAACACCACATATTTT. It specifies CASSLEAGQGTGNTTYF.

The rearrangement uses TRBV9 and TRBJ1-4, with D unresolved. Germline CDR1 SGDLS, CDR2 YYNGEE. This CDR3 has 15 amino acids. V lost 4 bases to trimming and J lost 4 bases, with 14 bases between them. As DNA, the CDR3 is TGTGCCAGCAGCCCACTGGGAAGGGTTAATGAAAAACTGTTTTTT. This gives the protein CASSPLGRVNEKLFF.

A word on this clonotype: One junction end does not reproduce the germline sequence, and a read error may be involved. In nucleotides, the CDR3 is TGTGCCAGCAGCTTGGACTCCTTCGAGCAGTACTTC. Its translation is CASSLDSFEQYF. The chain combines TRBV5-8 with TRBJ2-7; D unclear. This CDR3 spans 12 amino acids. Germline CDR1 reads SGHTS; CDR2 reads YDEGEE. The entire variable domain, with the rest obtained from reference TRBV5-8 and TRBJ2-7, is as follows: EAGVTQSPTHLIKTRGQQATLRCSPISGHTSVYWYQQALGLGLQFLLWYDEGEERNRGNFPPRFSGRQFPNYSSELNVNALELEDSALYLCASSLDSFEQYFGPGTRLTVT.

The sample holds many counts of this clonotype. V usage is TRBV2 and J usage is TRBJ2-3; the D is unclear. This CDR3 region has 12 residues. Deletions cut 7 bases from V and 3 bases from J, with 8 bases between. Germline V gives CDR1 SNHLY, CDR2 FYNNEI. In DNA form, the CDR3 reads TGTGCCAGCAAGCAGGATACAGATACGCAGTATTTT. Its translation: CASKQDTDTQYF.

This clonotype was counted many times. J is TRBJ2-3 and V is TRBV6-1; TRBD2 matches 13 bases. CDR3 length: 18 residues. Germline V gene lookup returns CDR1 MNHNS and CDR2 SASEGT. The V and J ends lost 4 bases and 3 bases, in that order; junction bases with no gene match: 10. The CDR3 protein is CASSGRLAGGSGTDTQYF. CDR3 sequence (DNA): TGTGCCAGCAGTGGAAGACTAGCGGGAGGTTCGGGGACAGATACGCAGTATTTT.

This clonotype was recorded a few times. J is TRBJ1-5 and V is TRBV19; D is unclear. The CDR3 totals 14 residues. The germline CDR1 and CDR2 sequences are LNHDA and SQIVND (reference sequence). Between the trimmed V and J ends, which lost 1 base and 9 bases, there was a span of 13 bases. The CDR3 loop reads CASSIGTSNGPQHF. In nucleotides, the CDR3 is TGTGCCAGTAGTATAGGCACCTCCAATGGGCCCCAGCATTTT.

This clonotype occurred many times. This rearrangement joins TRBV20-1 to TRBJ1-2, with D uncertain. The V and J ends lost 0 bases and 8 bases respectively, with 19 bases between them. Germline loops: CDR1 DFQATT, CDR2 SNEGSKA (reference sequence). The CDR3 covers 15 residues. The CDR3 region has the DNA TGCAGTGCTAGAGATTCTTCGGTCCCAGAATACGGCTACACCTTC. This codes for CSARDSSVPEYGYTF.

J is TRBJ2-7 and V is TRBV12-3 or TRBV12-4; TRBD2 matches at 10 bases. CDR3 length: 16 amino acids. V was pared by 3 bases and J by 0 bases, with 5 bases of the junction left unmatched. The CDR3: CASSLGGLASSYEQYF. CDR3 sequence (DNA): TGTGCCAGCAGTTTGGGGGGACTAGCGAGCTCCTACGAGCAGTACTTC.

This clonotype was detected many times. The rearrangement joins TRBV12-3 or TRBV12-4 to TRBJ2-1; 7 nucleotides line up with TRBD2. This CDR3 contains 17 residues. The V gene end was trimmed by 5 bases and the J gene end by 4 bases; junction bases not matched to a gene: 14. The CDR3: CASSPPPGRGSYNEQFF. The CDR3, as DNA: TGTGCCAGCAGTCCTCCCCCCGGGCGGGGGTCTTACAATGAGCAGTTCTTC.

There are a few counts of this clonotype. The chain is built from TRBV29-1 and TRBJ2-1, with TRBD2 matching over 12 bases. The germline V gene has CDR1 SQVTM and CDR2 ANQGSEA. The J segment lost 7 bases and the V segment lost 0 bases, leaving 7 bases of the junction unmatched. The CDR3 loop spans 16 amino acids. The CDR3 reads CSVEDRLAGGTNEQFF. The CDR3 DNA reads as TGCAGCGTTGAAGATCGGCTAGCGGGAGGGACGAATGAGCAGTTCTTC.

There are many counts of this clonotype. The chain has TRBV12-3 or TRBV12-4 and TRBJ1-1; weak D call: TRBD1 (5 bases). V was shortened by 8 bases and J by 5 bases, with 21 bases between the two germline ends. The CDR3 is made up of 15 amino acids. DNA for the CDR3: TGTGCCAGCCTAAAGGGCGCGGCAGGGAGAACTGAAGCTTTCTTT. Translation: CASLKGAAGRTEAFF.